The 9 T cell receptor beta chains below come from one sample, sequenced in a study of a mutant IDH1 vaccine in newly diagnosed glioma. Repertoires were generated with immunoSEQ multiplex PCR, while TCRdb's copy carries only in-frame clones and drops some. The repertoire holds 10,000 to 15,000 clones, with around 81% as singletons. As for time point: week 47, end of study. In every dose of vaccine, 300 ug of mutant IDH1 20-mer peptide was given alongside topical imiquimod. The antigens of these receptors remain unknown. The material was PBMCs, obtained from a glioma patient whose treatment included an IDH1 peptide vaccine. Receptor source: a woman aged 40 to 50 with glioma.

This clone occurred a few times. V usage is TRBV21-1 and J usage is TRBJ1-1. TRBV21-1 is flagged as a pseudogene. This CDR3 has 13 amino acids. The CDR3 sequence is CASTGLKGTEAFF. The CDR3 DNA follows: TGTGCCAGCACCGGACTTAAGGGCACTGAAGCTTTCTTT.

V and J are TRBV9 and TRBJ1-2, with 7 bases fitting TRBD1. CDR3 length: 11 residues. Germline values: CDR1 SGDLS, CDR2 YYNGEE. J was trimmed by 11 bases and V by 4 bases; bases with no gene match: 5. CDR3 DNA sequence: TGTGCCAGCAGCTCCCGACAGGGATACACCTTC. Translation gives CASSSRQGYTF.

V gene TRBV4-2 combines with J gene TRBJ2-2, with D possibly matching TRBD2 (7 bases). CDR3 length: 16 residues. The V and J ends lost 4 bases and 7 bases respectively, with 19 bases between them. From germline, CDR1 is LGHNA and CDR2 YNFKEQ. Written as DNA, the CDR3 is TGTGCCAGCAGCCCGCCCCGCCGGGGGGCTGACGGGGAGCTGTTTTTT. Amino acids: CASSPPRRGADGELFF.

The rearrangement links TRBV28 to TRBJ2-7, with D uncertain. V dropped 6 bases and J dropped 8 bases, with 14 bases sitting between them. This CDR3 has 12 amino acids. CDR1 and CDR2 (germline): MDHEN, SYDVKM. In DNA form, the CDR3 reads TGTGCCAGCAGCCCTCCCGGTCGTAAGCAGTACTTC. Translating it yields CASSPPGRKQYF.

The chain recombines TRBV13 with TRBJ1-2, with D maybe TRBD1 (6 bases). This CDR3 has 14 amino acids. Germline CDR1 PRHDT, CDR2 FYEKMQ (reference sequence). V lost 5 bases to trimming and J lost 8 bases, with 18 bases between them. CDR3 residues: CASSQQGGARGYTF. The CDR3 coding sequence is TGTGCCAGCAGCCAACAGGGTGGGGCGCGGGGCTACACCTTC.

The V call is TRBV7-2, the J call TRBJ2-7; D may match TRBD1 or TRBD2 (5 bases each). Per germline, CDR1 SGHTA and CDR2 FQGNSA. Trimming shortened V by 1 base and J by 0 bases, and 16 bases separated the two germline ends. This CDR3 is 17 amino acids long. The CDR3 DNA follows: TGTGCCAGCAGCTTAGGGTCGGTGGGGGTAGGCTCCTACGAGCAGTACTTC. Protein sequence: CASSLGSVGVGSYEQYF.

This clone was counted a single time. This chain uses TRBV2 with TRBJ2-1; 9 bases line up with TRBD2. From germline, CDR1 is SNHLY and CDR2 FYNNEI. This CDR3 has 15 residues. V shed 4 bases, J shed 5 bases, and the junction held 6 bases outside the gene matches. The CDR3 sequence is CASSVTSGSNNEQFF. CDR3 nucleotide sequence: TGTGCCAGCAGTGTAACTAGCGGGTCCAACAATGAGCAGTTCTTC.

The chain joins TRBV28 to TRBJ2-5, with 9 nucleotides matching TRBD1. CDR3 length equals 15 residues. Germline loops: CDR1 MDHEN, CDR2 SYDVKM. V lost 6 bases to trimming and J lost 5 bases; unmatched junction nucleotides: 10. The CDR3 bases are TGTGCCAGCAGGACACAGGGGGCGCATGGGGAGACCCAGTACTTC. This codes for CASRTQGAHGETQYF.

The CDR3 nucleotides read TGTGCCAGCAGCCAAGTTACGGTGGGCACCGGGGAGCTGTTTTTT. Protein: CASSQVTVGTGELFF. The genes are TRBV14 and TRBJ2-2; no clear D gene. V lost 1 base, J lost 4 bases, and 10 bases lay in between. Germline assignment: CDR1 SGHDN and CDR2 FVKESK. The CDR3 length is 15 residues.